The 7 T cell receptor beta chains below were found in one sample sequenced in a study of Tregs in tolerant kidney transplant recipients (dated by TCRdb to the late 2010s). Reading the label with the study, this specimen's time point is: blood sample drawn before combined kidney and bone marrow transplant. Receptors were amplified or captured by the immunoSEQ multiplex PCR assay. Not all clones reach the TCRdb copy of this immuneACCESS table, which keeps in-frame sequences only. Checked studies attribute under half of the gap to unresolved V genes and leave the rest unexplained. The sample profile shows approximately 66,000 clones; 80% to 90% of them were found once. 2.1% of the sample goes to the ten largest clones. The sequences come from Tregs from blood, collected before the transplant. These receptor sequences come from a human donor who received a combined kidney and bone marrow transplant.

This chain joins TRBV6-5 and TRBJ1-1; D may be TRBD1 (5 bases). The CDR3 is made up of 15 amino acids. V lost 7 bases to trimming and J lost 4 bases, with 19 bases between them. The germline V gene has CDR1 MNHEY and CDR2 SVGAGI. This CDR3 is CASTAARDFRTEAFF. The CDR3 DNA is TGTGCCAGCACCGCCGCGAGGGACTTCCGCACTGAAGCTTTCTTT.

The rearrangement links TRBV11-2 to TRBJ1-1; D remains ambiguous. CDR3 length: 14 residues. Germline V gene data show CDR1 as SGHAT and CDR2 as FQNNGV. V was pared by 4 bases and J by 4 bases, with 13 bases between. The CDR3 here is CASSSSPGSTEAFF. DNA for the CDR3: TGTGCCAGCAGCTCCTCCCCCGGGAGCACTGAAGCTTTCTTT.

The rearrangement uses TRBV5-4 and TRBJ1-2, with D perhaps TRBD1 (5 bases). Germline V lookup: CDR1 SGHNT, CDR2 YYREEE (reference sequence). CDR3 length: 16 residues. V lost 0 bases and J 5 bases, leaving 17 bases between the germline ends. CDR3 loop: CASSLEDVGEGYGYTF. For the CDR3, the DNA is TGTGCCAGCAGCTTGGAGGACGTGGGGGAGGGTTATGGCTACACCTTC. The entire variable domain, with the rest obtained from reference TRBV5-4 and TRBJ1-2, is as follows: ETGVTQSPTHLIKTRGQQVTLRCSSQSGHNTVSWYQQALGQGPQFIFQYYREEENGRGNFPPRFSGLQFPNYSSELNVNALELDDSALYLCASSLEDVGEGYGYTFGSGTRLTVV.

CDR3 nucleotides: TGTGCCAGCAGCTTAAGGGACGCTTTTTCGAGCGATGAGCAGTTCTTC. Its protein is CASSLRDAFSSDEQFF. The chain uses TRBV7-8 and TRBJ2-1, with D perhaps given as TRBD1 or TRBD2 (5 bases each). CDR3 length equals 16 residues. Germline V CDR1 and CDR2: SGHVS, FQNEAQ. Between the trimmed V and J ends, which lost 2 bases and 8 bases, there was a span of 19 bases.

The V call is TRBV11-2, the J call TRBJ2-5, with TRBD1 matching 7 bases. The last part of the DNA fits TRBJ2-7 better; the J call may be wrong. Germline V lookup: CDR1 SGHAT, CDR2 FQNNGV. The CDR3 extends over 20 amino acids. The CDR3 DNA reads TGTGCCAGCAGCTTAGAAGGGGTTAGAGCAGGGGGACCCAGGTCCTACGAGCAGTACTTC. Its translation: CASSLEGVRAGGPRSYEQYF.

CDR3 sequence reads: CASSSRQGADIYGYTF. For the CDR3, the DNA is TGTGCCAGCAGTTCACGACAGGGGGCAGATATTTATGGCTACACCTTC. The chain has TRBV2 and TRBJ1-2; 10 positions match TRBD1. The V and J ends lost 5 bases and 5 bases, in that order; junction bases with no gene match: 11. The germline gives CDR1 SNHLY, CDR2 FYNNEI. The CDR3 length is 16 residues.

The rearrangement links TRBV28 to TRBJ1-1; D might be TRBD1 (5 bases). The V gene lost 6 bases and the J gene lost 4 bases, with 15 bases spanning the gap. The germline gives CDR1 MDHEN, CDR2 SYDVKM. This CDR3 spans 14 amino acids. The CDR3 DNA follows: TGTGCCAGCAGCCTCCCGGGGGGTCGCACTGAAGCTTTCTTT. Translation gives CASSLPGGRTEAFF.